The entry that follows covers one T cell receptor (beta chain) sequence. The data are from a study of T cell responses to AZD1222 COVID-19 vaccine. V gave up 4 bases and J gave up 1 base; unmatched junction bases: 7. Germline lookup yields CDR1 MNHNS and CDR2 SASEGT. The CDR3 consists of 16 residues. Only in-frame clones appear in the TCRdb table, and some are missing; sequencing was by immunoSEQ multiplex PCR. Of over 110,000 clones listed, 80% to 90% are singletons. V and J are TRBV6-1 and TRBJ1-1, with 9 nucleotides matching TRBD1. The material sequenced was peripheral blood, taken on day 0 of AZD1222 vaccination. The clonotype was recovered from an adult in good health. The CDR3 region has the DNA TGTGCCAGCAGTGGTACAGGGGGCGTAAGGAACACTGAAGCTTTCTTT. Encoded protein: CASSGTGGVRNTEAFF.